The TCR beta chain described here comes from a study of beta chain features in type 1 diabetes. Study in general: Examined across all samples were just under 110,000,000 sorted cells. Findings and limits, study-wide: Researchers report that Type 1 diabetes patients had moderately but significantly shorter TCRB CDR3s across all four CD4+ subsets.

In the case of this clone: Its antigen is unidentified.

Investigators reverse transcribed all isolated RNA, so they sequenced expressed TCRB transcripts. Here immunoSEQ multiplex PCR was the method, and the copy in TCRdb shows in-frame clones only, minus some. The sample has hundreds of thousands of clones, over 13% seen once; the top ten hold less than 0.04%. The CDR3 has 13 residues. The V segment lost 7 bases and the J segment 4 bases; nucleotides outside the gene matches: 9. Looked up from germline, CDR1 is SQVTM and CDR2 is ANQGSEA. The specimen sequenced was naive CD4+ T cells from blood. This chain uses TRBV29-1 with TRBJ1-1; 7 positions agree with TRBD1. The source is a man aged 18 to 29 with type 1 diabetes. The CDR3 nucleotides read TGCAGCGCTGACCAGGGGGTTGGCACTGAAGCTTTCTTT. Translation gives CSADQGVGTEAFF.